Below are 12 T cell receptor beta chains sequenced from a single sample in a study of spatial heterogeneity in lung cancer (dated by TCRdb to between 2018 and 2021). The time point label for this specimen denotes: sample taken at primary tumor resection. Library method: 5' RACE. For sequencing, a NextSeq 500 was employed. The raw public reads went through TCRdb reprocessing: fastp at Q25, MiXCR clone calling, in-frame beta chains kept. Rows with one shared CDR3 protein collapse into an entry with the most common genes and DNA. Counted in this sample were around 63,000 distinct CDR3 sequences; under 7.5% of them appeared once. The ten largest clones represent roughly 14% of the sample. Source: PBMCs, taken at surgery. All receptors derive from a female donor with early-stage non-small cell lung cancer.

There are a few counts of this clonotype. The rearrangement links TRBV7-9 to TRBJ2-7; 10 nucleotides line up with TRBD2. There are 17 residues in the CDR3. After removal of 3 bases from V and 3 bases from J, the junction contained 11 bases not matched to a gene. CDR1 and CDR2 (germline): SEHNR, FQNEAQ (reference sequence). As DNA, the CDR3 is TGTGCCAGCAGCTTGGGGACTAGCGCGCTCGTGGGCTACGAGCAGTACTTC. Amino acid sequence: CASSLGTSALVGYEQYF.

This clonotype has at least ten counts. V gene TRBV2 combines with J gene TRBJ2-2; 10 bases match TRBD2. Germline assignment: CDR1 SNHLY and CDR2 FYNNEI. The CDR3 spans 16 residues. V shed 6 bases and J 2 bases; nucleotides not matched to a gene: 6. The CDR3 spells CASRVGLAANTGELFF. DNA of the CDR3: TGTGCCAGCAGGGTCGGACTAGCGGCAAACACCGGGGAGCTGTTTTTT.

V usage is TRBV7-2 and J usage is TRBJ2-3; possible D gene TRBD2, 5 bases. This CDR3 has 11 residues. Germline values: CDR1 SGHTA, CDR2 FQGNSA. The ends were cut back, 3 bases at V and 8 bases at J, with 6 bases in the middle. As DNA, the CDR3 is TGTGCCAGCAGCTTTAGCGTTACGCAGTATTTT. Its translation is CASSFSVTQYF.

The rearrangement links TRBV6-1 to TRBJ1-1; tentatively, D is TRBD1 (5 bases). The CDR3 loop spans 12 amino acids. The V end was cut by 8 bases, the J end by 7 bases, with 14 bases between. Germline V gene lookup returns CDR1 MNHNS and CDR2 SASEGT. CDR3 nucleotides: TGTGCCAGCGCAAAAACGGGGGATGAAGCTTTCTTT. Its protein product is CASAKTGDEAFF.

This clonotype was counted many times. The chain couples TRBV12-5 to TRBJ1-1; D is ambiguous. This CDR3 is built from 13 residues. The germline gives CDR1 LGHNT, CDR2 FRNRAP. V was cut by 2 bases and J by 1 base, with 5 bases left in between. The CDR3 reads CASGLTENTEAFF. The DNA of the CDR3 is TGTGCTAGTGGTTTGACAGAGAACACTGAAGCTTTCTTT.

The chain is built from TRBV12-3 or TRBV12-4 and TRBJ2-3; 9 nucleotides agree with TRBD2. V lost 5 bases and J lost 2; bases outside the gene matches: 17. This CDR3 region has 19 residues. The CDR3 nucleotides read TGTGCCAGCAGTCCCGGATTGTTAGCGGGAGTGGGGACCACAGATACGCAGTATTTT. Protein sequence: CASSPGLLAGVGTTDTQYF.

The gene calls are TRBV6-5 and TRBJ1-5, with 9 bases identical to TRBD1. V was pared by 5 bases and J by 2 bases, with 19 bases of the junction left unmatched. Germline-derived CDR1 and CDR2 are MNHEY and SVGAGI. There are 20 residues in the CDR3. The DNA for the CDR3 is TGTGCCAGCAGTCAACTGAAAGGACAGGGGAGCATCTCGGGCAATCAGCCCCAGCATTTT. It encodes CASSQLKGQGSISGNQPQHF.

In this sample, this clonotype turned up many times. V is TRBV5-6 and J is TRBJ2-7; TRBD1 is a possible D gene (6 bases). This CDR3 comprises 15 residues. Trimming cost V 3 bases and J 3 bases, with 16 bases left between them. Germline lookup yields CDR1 SGHDT and CDR2 YYEEEE. The CDR3 loop is CASSSQDSEFYEQYV. The CDR3 nucleotides read TGTGCCAGCAGCTCTCAGGACAGCGAATTCTACGAGCAGTACGTC.

This clonotype occurred many times. V gene TRBV5-6 combines with J gene TRBJ2-3; 7 nucleotides align to TRBD1. Germline CDR1 SGHDT, CDR2 YYEEEE. J was trimmed by 6 bases and V by 1 base; bases with no gene match: 2. There are 13 residues in the CDR3. The CDR3 is CASSLQGVDTQYF. As DNA, the CDR3 is TGTGCCAGCAGCTTGCAGGGGGTTGATACGCAGTATTTT. Combining the CDR3 with reference TRBV5-6 and TRBJ2-3 gives the whole variable domain DAGVTQSPTHLIKTRGQQVTLRCSPKSGHDTVSWYQQALGQGPQFIFQYYEEEERQRGNFPDRFSGHQFPNYSSELNVNALLLGDSALYLCASSLQGVDTQYFGPGTRLTVL.

At least ten counts were recorded for this clonotype. The V gene is TRBV7-9, the J gene TRBJ2-5, with TRBD2 identical over 10 bases. Germline V gene data show CDR1 as SEHNR and CDR2 as FQNEAQ (reference sequence). The CDR3 contains 15 residues. Unmatched junction bases numbered 3, after V lost 4 bases and J lost 1 base. In nucleotides, the CDR3 is TGTGCCAGCAGCTCATTAGCGGGAGGCCAAGAGACCCAGTACTTC. Translating it yields CASSSLAGGQETQYF.

The CDR3 loop is CASSQEGLAGVSEQFF. In DNA form, the CDR3 reads TGTGCCAGCAGCCAAGAAGGACTAGCGGGAGTGAGTGAGCAGTTCTTC. V is TRBV14 and J is TRBJ2-1, with 13 bases identical to TRBD2. The CDR3 contains 16 residues. Germline CDR1 SGHDN, CDR2 FVKESK. J lost 9 bases, V lost 0 bases, and 5 bases had no gene match.

This clonotype came up many times. J is TRBJ2-3 and V is TRBV12-3 or TRBV12-4; D is ambiguous. CDR3 length: 13 residues. V was clipped by 1 base and J by 4 bases, with 6 bases between them. This CDR3 is CASSLDGPDTQYF. The DNA for the CDR3 is TGTGCCAGCAGTTTAGACGGGCCAGATACGCAGTATTTT.